These 2 T cell receptor beta chains were all obtained from the same sample, sequenced in a study of blood T cells in healthy people across ages. A sample-barcoded 5' primer and a J-beta primer mix were used in a second PCR of about 7 to 11 cycles. TCRdb re-derived calls from the 5' RACE reads in MiXCR, one entry per CDR3 protein. The data show approximately 800,000 distinct CDR3 sequences, with around half seen just once and 41% held by the top ten. Sequencing was done on a sample of blood. The receptor set was obtained from a man aged 80 or over in good health.

The genes are TRBV2 and TRBJ1-4, with D perhaps matching TRBD1 (6 bases). CDR3 length equals 14 residues. Germline lookup yields CDR1 SNHLY and CDR2 FYNNEI. Trimming took off 4 bases at V and 8 bases at J, with 14 bases between the two ends. In nucleotides, the CDR3 is TGTGCCAGCAGTGCGGGGATCAGGGGCGAAAAACTGTTTTTT. Amino acid sequence: CASSAGIRGEKLFF.

DNA for the CDR3: TGCAGCGTTGATCCCCTAGCGGGGGTAGCAGAGACCCAGTACTTC. Amino acid sequence: CSVDPLAGVAETQYF. The V call is TRBV29-1, the J call TRBJ2-5, with 10 bases fitting TRBD2. V was clipped by 3 bases and J by 4 bases; unmatched bases: 8. This CDR3 has 15 residues. In germline, CDR1 is SQVTM, CDR2 ANQGSEA.